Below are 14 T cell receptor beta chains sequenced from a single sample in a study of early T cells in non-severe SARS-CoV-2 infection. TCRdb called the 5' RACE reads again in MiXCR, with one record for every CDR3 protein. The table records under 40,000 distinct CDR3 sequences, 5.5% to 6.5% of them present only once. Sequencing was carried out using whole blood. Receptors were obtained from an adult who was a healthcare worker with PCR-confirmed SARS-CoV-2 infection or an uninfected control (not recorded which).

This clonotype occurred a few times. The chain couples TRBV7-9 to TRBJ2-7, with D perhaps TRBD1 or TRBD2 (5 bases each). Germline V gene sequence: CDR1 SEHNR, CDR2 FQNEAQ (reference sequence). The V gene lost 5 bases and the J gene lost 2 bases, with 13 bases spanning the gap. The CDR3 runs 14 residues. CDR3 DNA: TGTGCCAGCAGCCCCGGTGAGGGGACCTACGAGCAGTACTTC. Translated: CASSPGEGTYEQYF.

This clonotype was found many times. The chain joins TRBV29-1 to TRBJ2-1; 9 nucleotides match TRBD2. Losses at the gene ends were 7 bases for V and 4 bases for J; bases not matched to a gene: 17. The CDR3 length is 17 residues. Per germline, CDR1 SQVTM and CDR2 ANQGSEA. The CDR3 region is CSALGLANTPSYNEQFF. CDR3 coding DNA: TGCAGCGCCCTCGGACTAGCGAATACCCCCTCATACAATGAGCAGTTCTTC.

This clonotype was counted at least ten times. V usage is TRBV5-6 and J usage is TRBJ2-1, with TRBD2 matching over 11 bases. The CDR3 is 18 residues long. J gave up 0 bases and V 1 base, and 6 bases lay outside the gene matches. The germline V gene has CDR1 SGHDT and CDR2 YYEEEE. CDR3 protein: CASSLSLAGGLSYNEQFF. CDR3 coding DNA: TGTGCCAGCAGCTTGTCCCTAGCGGGAGGACTCTCCTACAATGAGCAGTTCTTC.

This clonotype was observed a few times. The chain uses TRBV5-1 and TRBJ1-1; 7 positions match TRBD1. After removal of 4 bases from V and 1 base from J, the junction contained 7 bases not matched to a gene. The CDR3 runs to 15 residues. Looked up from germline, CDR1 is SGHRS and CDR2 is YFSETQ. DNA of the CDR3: TGCGCCAGCAGCCTAGGGGGACAGCCGAACACTGAAGCTTTCTTT. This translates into CASSLGGQPNTEAFF.

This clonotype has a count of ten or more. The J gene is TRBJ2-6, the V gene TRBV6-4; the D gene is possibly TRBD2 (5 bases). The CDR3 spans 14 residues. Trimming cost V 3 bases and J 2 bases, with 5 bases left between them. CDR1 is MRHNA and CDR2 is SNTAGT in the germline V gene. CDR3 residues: CASSELAGANVLTF. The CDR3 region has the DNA TGTGCCAGCAGTGAACTAGCTGGGGCCAACGTCCTGACTTTC.

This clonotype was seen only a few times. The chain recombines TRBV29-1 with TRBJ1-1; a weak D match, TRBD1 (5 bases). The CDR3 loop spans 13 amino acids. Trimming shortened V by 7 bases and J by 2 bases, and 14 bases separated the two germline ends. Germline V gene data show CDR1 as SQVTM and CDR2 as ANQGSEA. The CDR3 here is CSGGTNANTEAFF. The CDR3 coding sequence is TGCAGCGGGGGGACGAATGCTAACACTGAAGCTTTCTTT.

CDR3 protein: CASSYSGTGYEQYF. The CDR3 coding sequence is TGTGCCAGCAGTTACTCCGGGACCGGCTACGAGCAGTACTTC. The rearrangement joins TRBV6-5 to TRBJ2-7; D might be TRBD1 or TRBD2, each matching 5 bases. Germline CDR1 reads MNHEY; CDR2 reads SVGAGI. Trimming removed 0 bases from V and 3 bases from J, with 9 bases in between. There are 14 residues in the CDR3.

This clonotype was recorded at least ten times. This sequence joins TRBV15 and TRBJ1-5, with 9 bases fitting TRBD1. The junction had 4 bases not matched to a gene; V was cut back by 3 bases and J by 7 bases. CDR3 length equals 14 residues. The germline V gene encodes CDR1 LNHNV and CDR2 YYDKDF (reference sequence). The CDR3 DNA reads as TGTGCCACCAGCAGGGGACAGGGCCGGCAGCCCCAGCATTTT. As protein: CATSRGQGRQPQHF.

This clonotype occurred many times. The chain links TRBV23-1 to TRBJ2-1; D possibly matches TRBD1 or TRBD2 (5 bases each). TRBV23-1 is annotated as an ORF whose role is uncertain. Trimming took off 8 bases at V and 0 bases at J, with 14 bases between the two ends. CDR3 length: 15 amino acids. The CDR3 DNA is TGCGCCAGCCGCACCCCAGGGAGCTCCTACAATGAGCAGTTCTTC. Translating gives CASRTPGSSYNEQFF.

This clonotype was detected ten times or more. DNA of the CDR3: TGTGCCAGCAGTCCCCCGGGACAGGTGTACAATGAGCAGTTCTTC. Protein: CASSPPGQVYNEQFF. V and J are TRBV7-3 and TRBJ2-1; 8 nucleotides agree with TRBD1. Germline loops: CDR1 SGHTA, CDR2 FQGTGA. The CDR3 spans 15 residues. J gave up 4 bases and V 6 bases, and 8 bases lay outside the gene matches.

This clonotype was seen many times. The CDR3 region has the DNA TGTGCCAGCACCACAGCTGCGTCAGGGCGAGGCTACACCTTC. It yields the protein CASTTAASGRGYTF. The chain combines TRBV6-2 or TRBV6-3 with TRBJ1-2; D possibly corresponds to TRBD1 (5 bases). This CDR3 is built from 14 residues. Germline V gene lookup returns CDR1 MNHEY and CDR2 SVGEGT. V lost 7 bases and J 8 bases, leaving 20 bases between the germline ends.

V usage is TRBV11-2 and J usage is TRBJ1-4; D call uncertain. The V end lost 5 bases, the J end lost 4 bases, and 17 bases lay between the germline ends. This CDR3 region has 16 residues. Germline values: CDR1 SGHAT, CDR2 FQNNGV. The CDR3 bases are TGTGCCAGCAGCCCCGGCGACAAGATCAATAATGAAAAACTGTTTTTT. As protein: CASSPGDKINNEKLFF.

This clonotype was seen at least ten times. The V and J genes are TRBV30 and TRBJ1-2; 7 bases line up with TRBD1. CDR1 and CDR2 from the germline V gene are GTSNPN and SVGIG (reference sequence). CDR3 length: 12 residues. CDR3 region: CASARGFYGYTF. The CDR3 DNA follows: TGTGCTTCGGCCAGGGGGTTTTATGGCTACACCTTC.

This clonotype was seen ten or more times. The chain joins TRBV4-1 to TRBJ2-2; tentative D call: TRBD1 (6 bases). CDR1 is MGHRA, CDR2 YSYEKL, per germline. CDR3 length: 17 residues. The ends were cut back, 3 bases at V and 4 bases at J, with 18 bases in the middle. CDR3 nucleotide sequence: TGCGCCAGCAGCCATTTGGGGGCTGTCACGACCACCGGGGAGCTGTTTTTT. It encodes CASSHLGAVTTTGELFF.